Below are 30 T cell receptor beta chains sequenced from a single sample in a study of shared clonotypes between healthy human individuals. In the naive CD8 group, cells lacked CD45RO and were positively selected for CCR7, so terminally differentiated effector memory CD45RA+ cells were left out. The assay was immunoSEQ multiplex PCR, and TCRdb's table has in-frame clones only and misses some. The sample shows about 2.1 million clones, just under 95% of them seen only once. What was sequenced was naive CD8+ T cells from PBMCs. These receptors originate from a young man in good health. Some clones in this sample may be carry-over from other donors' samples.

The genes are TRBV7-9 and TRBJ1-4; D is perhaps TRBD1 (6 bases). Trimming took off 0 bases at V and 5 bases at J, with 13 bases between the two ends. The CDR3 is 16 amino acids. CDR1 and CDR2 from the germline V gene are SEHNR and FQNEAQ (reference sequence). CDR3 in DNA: TGTGCCAGCAGCTTAGCGGGGGCAGAGTTCAATGAAAAACTGTTTTTT. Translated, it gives CASSLAGAEFNEKLFF.

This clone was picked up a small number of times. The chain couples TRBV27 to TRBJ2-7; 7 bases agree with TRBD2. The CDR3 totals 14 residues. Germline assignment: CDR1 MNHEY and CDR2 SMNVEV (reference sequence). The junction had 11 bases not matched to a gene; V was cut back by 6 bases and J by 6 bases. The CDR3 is CASSLFWAGAEQYF. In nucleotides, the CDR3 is TGTGCCAGCAGCCTGTTTTGGGCGGGAGCCGAGCAGTACTTC.

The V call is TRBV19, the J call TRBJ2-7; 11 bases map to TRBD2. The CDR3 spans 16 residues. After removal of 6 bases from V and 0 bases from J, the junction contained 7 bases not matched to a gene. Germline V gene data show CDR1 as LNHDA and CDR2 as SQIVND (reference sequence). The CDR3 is CASRLTTSGSSYEQYF. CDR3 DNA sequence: TGTGCCAGTAGACTTACCACTAGCGGGAGCTCCTACGAGCAGTACTTC.

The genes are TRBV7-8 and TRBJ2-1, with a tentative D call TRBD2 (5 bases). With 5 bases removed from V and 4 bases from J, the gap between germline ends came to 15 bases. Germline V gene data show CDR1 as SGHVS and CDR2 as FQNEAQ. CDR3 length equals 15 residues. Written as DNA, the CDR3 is TGTGCCAGCAGCCCCACTTGGACTCCATACAATGAGCAGTTCTTC. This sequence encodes CASSPTWTPYNEQFF.

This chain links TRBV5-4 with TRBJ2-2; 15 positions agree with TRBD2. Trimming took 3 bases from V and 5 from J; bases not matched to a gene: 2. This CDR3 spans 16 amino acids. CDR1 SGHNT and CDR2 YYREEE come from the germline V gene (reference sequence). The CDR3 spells CASSYGLAGGTGELFF. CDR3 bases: TGTGCCAGCAGCTACGGACTAGCGGGAGGGACCGGGGAGCTGTTTTTT.

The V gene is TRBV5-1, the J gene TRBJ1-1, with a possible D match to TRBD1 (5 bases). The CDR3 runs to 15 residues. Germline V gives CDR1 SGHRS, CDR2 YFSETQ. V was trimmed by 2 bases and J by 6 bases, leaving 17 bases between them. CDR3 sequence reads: CASSLNRDGKPEAFF. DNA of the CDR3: TGCGCCAGCAGCTTAAACCGGGACGGCAAGCCTGAAGCTTTCTTT.

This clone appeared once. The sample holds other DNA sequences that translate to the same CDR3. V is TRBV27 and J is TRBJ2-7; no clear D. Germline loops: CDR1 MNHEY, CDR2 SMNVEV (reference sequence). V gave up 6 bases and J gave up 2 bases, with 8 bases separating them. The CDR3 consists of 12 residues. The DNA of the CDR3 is TGTGCCAGCAGCCCTACTCCCTACGAGCAGTACTTC. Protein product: CASSPTPYEQYF.

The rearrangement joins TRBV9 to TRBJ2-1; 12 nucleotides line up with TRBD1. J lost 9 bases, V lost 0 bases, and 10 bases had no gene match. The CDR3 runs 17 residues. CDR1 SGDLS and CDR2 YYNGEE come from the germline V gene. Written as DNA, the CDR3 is TGTGCCAGCAGCGTAGGCAGTCGGGGGACAGGGGGCTCTGAGCAGTTCTTC. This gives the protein CASSVGSRGTGGSEQFF.

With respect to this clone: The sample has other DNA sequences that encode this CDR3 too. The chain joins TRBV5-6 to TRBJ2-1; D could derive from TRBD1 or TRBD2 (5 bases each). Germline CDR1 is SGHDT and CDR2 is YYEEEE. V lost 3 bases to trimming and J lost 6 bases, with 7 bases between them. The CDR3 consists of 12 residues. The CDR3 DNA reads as TGTGCCAGCAGCTCGGGGCCCAATGAGCAGTTCTTC. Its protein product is CASSSGPNEQFF.

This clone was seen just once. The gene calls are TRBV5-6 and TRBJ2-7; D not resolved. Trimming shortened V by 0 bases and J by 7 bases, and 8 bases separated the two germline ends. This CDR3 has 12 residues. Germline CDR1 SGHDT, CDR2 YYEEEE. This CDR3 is CASSLARREQYF. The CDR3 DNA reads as TGTGCCAGCAGCTTGGCCCGTAGGGAGCAGTACTTC. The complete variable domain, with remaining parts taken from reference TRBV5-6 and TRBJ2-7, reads DAGVTQSPTHLIKTRGQQVTLRCSPKSGHDTVSWYQQALGQGPQFIFQYYEEEERQRGNFPDRFSGHQFPNYSSELNVNALLLGDSALYLCASSLARREQYFGPGTRLTVT.

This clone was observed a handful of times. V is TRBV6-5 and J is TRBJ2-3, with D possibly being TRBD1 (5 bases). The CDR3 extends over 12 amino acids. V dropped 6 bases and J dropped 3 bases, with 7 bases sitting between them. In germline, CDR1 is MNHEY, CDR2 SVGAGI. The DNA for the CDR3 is TGTGCCAGCAGGACAGTGACAGATACGCAGTATTTT. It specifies CASRTVTDTQYF.

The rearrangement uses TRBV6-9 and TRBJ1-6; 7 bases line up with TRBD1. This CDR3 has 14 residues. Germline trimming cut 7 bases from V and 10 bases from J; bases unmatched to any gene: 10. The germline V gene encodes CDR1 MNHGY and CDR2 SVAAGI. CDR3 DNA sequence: TGTGCCAGCACCCACAGGGGTAAGGCCTCACCCCTCCACTTT. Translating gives CASTHRGKASPLHF.

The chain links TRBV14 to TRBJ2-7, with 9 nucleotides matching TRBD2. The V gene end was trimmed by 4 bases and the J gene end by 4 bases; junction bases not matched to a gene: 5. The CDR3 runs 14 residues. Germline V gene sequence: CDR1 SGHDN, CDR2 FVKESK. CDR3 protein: CASSPQTSGYEQYF. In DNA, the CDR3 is TGTGCCAGCAGCCCTCAGACTAGCGGTTACGAGCAGTACTTC. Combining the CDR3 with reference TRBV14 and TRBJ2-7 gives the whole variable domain EAGVTQFPSHSVIEKGQTVTLRCDPISGHDNLYWYRRVMGKEIKFLLHFVKESKQDESGMPNNRFLAERTGGTYSTLKVQPAELEDSGVYFCASSPQTSGYEQYFGPGTRLTVT.

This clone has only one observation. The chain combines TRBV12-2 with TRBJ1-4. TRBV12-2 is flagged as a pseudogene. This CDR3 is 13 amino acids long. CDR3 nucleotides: TGTGCAAGTCGTCCGGGTGGGATGGAAAAACTGTTTTTT. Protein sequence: CASRPGGMEKLFF.

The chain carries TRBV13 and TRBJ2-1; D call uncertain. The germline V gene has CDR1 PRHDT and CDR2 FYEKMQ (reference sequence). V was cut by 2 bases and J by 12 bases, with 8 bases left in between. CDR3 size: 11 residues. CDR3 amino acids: CASSLSEAQFF. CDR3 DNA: TGTGCCAGCAGCTTAAGCGAGGCGCAGTTCTTC. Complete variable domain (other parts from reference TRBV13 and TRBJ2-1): AAGVIQSPRHLIKEKRETATLKCYPIPRHDTVYWYQQGPGQDPQFLISFYEKMQSDKGSIPDRFSAQQFSDYHSELNMSSLELGDSALYFCASSLSEAQFFGPGTRLTVL.

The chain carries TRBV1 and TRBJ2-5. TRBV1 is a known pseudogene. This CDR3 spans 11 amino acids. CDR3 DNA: TGCACCAGCGGTCGAACGGAGACCCAGTACTTC. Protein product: CTSGRTETQYF.

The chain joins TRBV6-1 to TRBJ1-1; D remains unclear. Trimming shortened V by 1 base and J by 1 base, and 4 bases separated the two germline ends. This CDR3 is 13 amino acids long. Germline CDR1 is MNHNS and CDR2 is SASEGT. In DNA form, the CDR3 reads TGTGCCAGCAGTGAAGTCACGAACACTGAAGCTTTCTTT. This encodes CASSEVTNTEAFF.

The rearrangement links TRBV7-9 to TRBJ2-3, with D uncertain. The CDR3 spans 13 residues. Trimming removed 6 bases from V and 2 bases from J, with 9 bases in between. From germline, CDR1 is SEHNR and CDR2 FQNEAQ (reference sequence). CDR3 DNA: TGTGCCAGCAGTTGGTACGCCACAGATACGCAGTATTTT. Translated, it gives CASSWYATDTQYF.

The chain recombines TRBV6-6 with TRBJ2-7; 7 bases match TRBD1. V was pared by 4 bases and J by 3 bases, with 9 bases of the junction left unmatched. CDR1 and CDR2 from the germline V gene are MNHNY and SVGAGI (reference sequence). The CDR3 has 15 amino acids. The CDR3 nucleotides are TGTGCCAGCAGTTCTAACAGGGGACCCCTCTACGAGCAGTACTTC. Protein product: CASSSNRGPLYEQYF.

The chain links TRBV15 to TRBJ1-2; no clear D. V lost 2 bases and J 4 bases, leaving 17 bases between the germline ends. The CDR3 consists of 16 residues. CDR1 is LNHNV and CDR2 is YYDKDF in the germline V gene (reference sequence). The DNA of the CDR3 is TGTGCCACCAGCAGACCTACCCGCGCGGGAAGCTATGGCTACACCTTC. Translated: CATSRPTRAGSYGYTF.

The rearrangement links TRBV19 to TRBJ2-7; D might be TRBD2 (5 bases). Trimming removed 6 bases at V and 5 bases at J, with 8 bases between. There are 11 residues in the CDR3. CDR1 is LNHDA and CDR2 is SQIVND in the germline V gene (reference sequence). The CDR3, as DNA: TGTGCCAGTAGCCCCGGGAACGAGCAGTACTTC. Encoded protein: CASSPGNEQYF.

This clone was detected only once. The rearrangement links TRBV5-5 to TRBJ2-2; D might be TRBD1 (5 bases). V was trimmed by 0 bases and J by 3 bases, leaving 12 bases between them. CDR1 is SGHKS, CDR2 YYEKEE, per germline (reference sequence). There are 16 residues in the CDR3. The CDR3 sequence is CASSLEETAHTGELFF. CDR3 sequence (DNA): TGTGCCAGCAGCTTGGAGGAGACAGCCCACACCGGGGAGCTGTTTTTT.

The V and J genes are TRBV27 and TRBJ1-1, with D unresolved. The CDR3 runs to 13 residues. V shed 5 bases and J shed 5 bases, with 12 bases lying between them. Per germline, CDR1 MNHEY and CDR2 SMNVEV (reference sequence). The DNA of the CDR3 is TGTGCCAGCAGTCCCACCCCGAGGACTGAAGCTTTCTTT. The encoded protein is CASSPTPRTEAFF.

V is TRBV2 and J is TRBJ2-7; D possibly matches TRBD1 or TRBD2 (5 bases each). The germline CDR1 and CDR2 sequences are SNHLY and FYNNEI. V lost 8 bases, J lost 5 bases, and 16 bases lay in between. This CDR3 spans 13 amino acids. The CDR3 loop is CASGGDGDHEQYF. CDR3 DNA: TGTGCCAGCGGTGGAGATGGGGACCACGAGCAGTACTTC. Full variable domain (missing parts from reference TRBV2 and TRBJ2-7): EPEVTQTPSHQVTQMGQEVILRCVPISNHLYFYWYRQILGQKVEFLVSFYNNEISEKSEIFDDQFSVERPDGSNFTLKIRSTKLEDSAMYFCASGGDGDHEQYFGPGTRLTVT.

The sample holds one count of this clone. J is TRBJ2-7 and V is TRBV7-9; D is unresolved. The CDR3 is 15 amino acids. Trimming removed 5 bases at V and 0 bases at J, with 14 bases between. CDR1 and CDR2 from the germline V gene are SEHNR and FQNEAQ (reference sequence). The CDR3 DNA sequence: TGTGCCAGCAGCCAAGGACCTTCGAGCTCCTACGAGCAGTACTTC. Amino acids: CASSQGPSSSYEQYF.

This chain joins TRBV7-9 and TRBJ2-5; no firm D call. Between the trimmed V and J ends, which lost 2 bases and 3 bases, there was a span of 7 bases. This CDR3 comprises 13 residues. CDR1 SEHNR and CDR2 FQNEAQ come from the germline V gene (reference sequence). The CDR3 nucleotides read TGTGCCAGCAGCTTATACCAAAAAGAGACCCAGTACTTC. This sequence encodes CASSLYQKETQYF. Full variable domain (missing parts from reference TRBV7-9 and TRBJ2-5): DTGVSQNPRHKITKRGQNVTFRCDPISEHNRLYWYRQTLGQGPEFLTYFQNEAQLEKSRLLSDRFSAERPKGSFSTLEIQRTEQGDSAMYLCASSLYQKETQYFGPGTRLLVL.

The CDR3 coding sequence is TGTGCCAGCAGCGCCCTAGCCCTCGAGCACGAGCAGTACTTC. It yields the protein CASSALALEHEQYF. The rearrangement joins TRBV9 to TRBJ2-7; D perhaps matches TRBD2 (5 bases). Germline values: CDR1 SGDLS, CDR2 YYNGEE. The CDR3 extends over 14 amino acids. The ends were cut back, 3 bases at V and 5 bases at J, with 15 bases in the middle.

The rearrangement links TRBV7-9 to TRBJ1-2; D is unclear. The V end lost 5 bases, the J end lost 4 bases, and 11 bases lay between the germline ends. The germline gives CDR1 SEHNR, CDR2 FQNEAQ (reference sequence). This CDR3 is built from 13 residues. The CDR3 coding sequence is TGTGCCAGCAGCCAGGAGGCCCTCTATGGCTACACCTTC. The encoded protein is CASSQEALYGYTF.

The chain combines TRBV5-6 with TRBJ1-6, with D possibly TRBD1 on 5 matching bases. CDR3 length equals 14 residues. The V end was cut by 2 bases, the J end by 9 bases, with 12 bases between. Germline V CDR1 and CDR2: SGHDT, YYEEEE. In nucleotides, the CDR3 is TGTGCCAGCAGCTTAAGCAGGGAAGGTTCACCCCTCCACTTT. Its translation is CASSLSREGSPLHF.

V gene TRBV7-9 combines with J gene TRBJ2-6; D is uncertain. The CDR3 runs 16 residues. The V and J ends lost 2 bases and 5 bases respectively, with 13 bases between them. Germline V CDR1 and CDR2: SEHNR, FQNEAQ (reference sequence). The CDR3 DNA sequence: TGTGCCAGCAGCTTATTCCGATTCAATTGGGCCAACGTCCTGACTTTC. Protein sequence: CASSLFRFNWANVLTF.